This T cell receptor beta chain was sequenced in a study of blood T cell repertoires in COVID-19. Across the study: PBMCs, B-cell-depleted T cells, or T cells were the source of the cDNA or gDNA that made up the material.

The protocol was immunoSEQ multiplex PCR, while the TCRdb copy is restricted to in-frame clones and leaves out a portion. The data contain 140,000 to 150,000 clones, 88% of them seen just once; the ten biggest clones take up over 9.5%. The ends were cut back, 5 bases at V and 1 base at J, with 16 bases in the middle. The CDR3 consists of 16 residues. CDR1 is WNHNN, CDR2 SYGVQD, per germline (reference sequence). The TCR was taken from a man aged 55 to 70 with active or convalescent COVID-19. The sequenced material came from peripheral blood. This chain uses TRBV10-1 with TRBJ2-3, with D tentatively TRBD2 (6 bases). CDR3 region: CASSLDSGVRTDTQYF. For the CDR3, the DNA is TGCGCCAGCAGTCTGGATAGCGGAGTCCGCACAGATACGCAGTATTTT.